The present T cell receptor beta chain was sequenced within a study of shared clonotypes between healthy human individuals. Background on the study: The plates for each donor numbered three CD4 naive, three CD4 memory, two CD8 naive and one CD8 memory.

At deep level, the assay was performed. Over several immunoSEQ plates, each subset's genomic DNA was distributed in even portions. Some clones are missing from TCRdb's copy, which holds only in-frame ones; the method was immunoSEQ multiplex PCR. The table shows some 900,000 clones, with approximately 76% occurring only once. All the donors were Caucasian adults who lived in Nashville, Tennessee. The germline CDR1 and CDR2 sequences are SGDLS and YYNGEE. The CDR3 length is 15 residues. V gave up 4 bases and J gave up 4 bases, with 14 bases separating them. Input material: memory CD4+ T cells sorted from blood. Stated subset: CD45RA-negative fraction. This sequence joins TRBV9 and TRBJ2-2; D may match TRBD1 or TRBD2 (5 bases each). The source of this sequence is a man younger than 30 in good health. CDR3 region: CASSTGPGGTGELFF. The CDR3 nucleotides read TGTGCCAGCAGCACCGGGCCTGGGGGCACCGGGGAGCTGTTTTTT.